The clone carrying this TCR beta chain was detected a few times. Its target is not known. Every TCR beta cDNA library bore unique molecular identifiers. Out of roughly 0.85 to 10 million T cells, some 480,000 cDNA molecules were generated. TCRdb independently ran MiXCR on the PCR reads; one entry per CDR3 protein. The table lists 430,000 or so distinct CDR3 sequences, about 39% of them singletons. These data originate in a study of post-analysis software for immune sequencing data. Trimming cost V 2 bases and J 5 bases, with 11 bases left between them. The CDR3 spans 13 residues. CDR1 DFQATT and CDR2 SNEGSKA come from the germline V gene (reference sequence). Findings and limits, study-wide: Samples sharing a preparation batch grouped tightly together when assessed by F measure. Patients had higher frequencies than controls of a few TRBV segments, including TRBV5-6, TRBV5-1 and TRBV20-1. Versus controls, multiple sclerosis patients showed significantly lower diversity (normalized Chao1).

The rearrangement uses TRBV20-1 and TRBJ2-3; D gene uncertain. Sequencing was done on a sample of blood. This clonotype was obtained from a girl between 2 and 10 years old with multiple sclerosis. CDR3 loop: CSARTPVGDTQYF. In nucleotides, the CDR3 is TGCAGTGCTAGAACCCCAGTAGGAGATACGCAGTATTTT.